A selection of T cell receptor beta chains follows, all from one sample in a study of blood T cell repertoires in COVID-19. The method was immunoSEQ multiplex PCR; TCRdb's version includes in-frame clones alone and lacks a portion of them. Among roughly 170,000 clones listed, more than 85% were seen once. Sequenced sample: peripheral blood. The receptors shown here come from a middle-aged man with active or convalescent COVID-19. Both conserved end residues are part of each CDR3. D genes are given only for firm matches. The size entry is marked missing in some rows and otherwise reads once, few, many or a size class.

D gene,J gene,V gene,clone size,CDR3 DNA,CDR3 protein
-,TRBJ2-1,TRBV19,-,TGTGCCAGTAGTACCGGGTCCTACAATGAGCAGTTCTTC,CASSTGSYNEQFF
TRBD1,TRBJ1-4,TRBV7-9,-,TGTGCCAGCAGCACGTTGACAGGGGAAGCGGGGAATGAAAAACTGTTTTTT,CASSTLTGEAGNEKLFF
-,TRBJ1-5,TRBV6-2/TRBV6-3,-,TGTGCCAGCAGTTACTCTAACAATCAGCCCCAGCATTTT,CASSYSNNQPQHF
-,TRBJ1-2,TRBV10-3,-,TGTGCCATCAGTGGGGACACTAGTAACTATGGCTACACCTTC,CAISGDTSNYGYTF
TRBD1,TRBJ2-1,TRBV19,-,TGTGCCAGTAGTTTATTGGGACAGGGTCTGGGTGAGCAGTTCTTC,CASSLLGQGLGEQFF
-,TRBJ1-3,TRBV28,few,TGTGCCAGCAGTTCAGGGTCTGGAAACACCATATATTTT,CASSSGSGNTIYF
TRBD1,TRBJ2-7,TRBV7-2,-,TGTGCCAGCAGCTTAGCAACAGGGGGAACCTACGAGCAGTACTTC,CASSLATGGTYEQYF
-,TRBJ1-5,TRBV28,-,TGTGCCAGCGGATATTTCAGGGGCCGGCAGCCCCAGCATTTT,CASGYFRGRQPQHF
-,TRBJ1-3,TRBV7-8,few,TGTGCCAGCAGCTTAGCGCAGGGTTCTGGAAACACCATATATTTT,CASSLAQGSGNTIYF
-,TRBJ1-4,TRBV27,-,TGTGCCAGCAGAAACCAGGGCACGGGAAAACTGTTTTTT,CASRNQGTGKLFF
-,TRBJ1-3,TRBV30,-,TGTGCCTGGAGTACGAGAGGGATCGGAAACACCATATATTTT,CAWSTRGIGNTIYF
-,TRBJ1-6,TRBV5-4,few,TGTGCCAGCAGCTCCTTTGACAGGCGCGCTAATTCACCCCTCCACTTT,CASSSFDRRANSPLHF
-,TRBJ1-1,TRBV5-1,-,TGCGCCAGCAGCCCTACAGGGAACACTGAAGCTTTCTTT,CASSPTGNTEAFF
-,TRBJ1-4,TRBV6-2/TRBV6-3,once,TGTGCCAGCAGTTACCGAGGGCGGCGGGGGATTGCAACTAATGAAAAACTGTTTTTT,CASSYRGRRGIATNEKLFF
TRBD1,TRBJ1-1,TRBV5-6,few,TGTGCCAGCAGCGGGGACAGATTGAACACTGAAGCTTTCTTT,CASSGDRLNTEAFF
TRBD1,TRBJ2-7,TRBV18,once,TGTGCCAGCTCACCGCAGGGGGCAGAGTACGAGCAGTACTTC,CASSPQGAEYEQYF
-,TRBJ1-2,TRBV28,-,TGTGCCAGCAGTTTTTTGGGAGGAACGGGCTACACCTTC,CASSFLGGTGYTF
-,TRBJ1-2,TRBV6-1,-,TGTGCCAGCAGTGACGACTTGACAGGCCCCTATGGCTACACCTTC,CASSDDLTGPYGYTF
-,TRBJ2-7,TRBV28,few,TGTGCCAGCAGTTTACGGTCCTACGAGCAGTACTTC,CASSLRSYEQYF
-,TRBJ2-1,TRBV19,-,TGTGCCAGTAGGCGGGACGTGGCGTACAATGAGCAGTTCTTC,CASRRDVAYNEQFF
-,TRBJ1-5,TRBV24-1,-,TGTGCCACCAGTGCGTCAGGGCCTAATCAGCCCCAGCATTTT,CATSASGPNQPQHF
TRBD1,TRBJ2-7,TRBV29-1,-,TGCAGCGTGAGGAAGGGACAGTCCCTCTACGAGCAGTACTTC,CSVRKGQSLYEQYF
-,TRBJ1-2,TRBV5-6,-,TGTGCCAGCAGCCTGGACAGTAACTATGGCTACACCTTC,CASSLDSNYGYTF
-,TRBJ2-3,TRBV5-1,-,TGCGCCAGCAGCCGAGGAAGGAGACCAGCAGCTAGCACAGATACGCAGTATTTT,CASSRGRRPAASTDTQYF
-,TRBJ2-3,TRBV6-2/TRBV6-3,-,TGTGCCAGCAGTTTCCACCAAAGGACAGTCACAGATACGCAGTATTTT,CASSFHQRTVTDTQYF
-,TRBJ2-3,TRBV10-2,-,TGCGCCAGCAGTCAACTAGTGATTGGCGCAGATACGCAGTATTTT,CASSQLVIGADTQYF
-,TRBJ2-7,TRBV9,-,TGTGCCAGCAGCGTGGGGTCTGGAGGACCTAACCTTTACGAGCAGTACTTC,CASSVGSGGPNLYEQYF
-,TRBJ2-5,TRBV5-8,-,TGTGCCAGCAGCCAGGCCGCGTTTCAAGAGACCCAGTACTTC,CASSQAAFQETQYF
TRBD1,TRBJ1-5,TRBV24-1,-,TGTGCCACCAGTGACACAGGGGACGACCAGCCCCAGCATTTT,CATSDTGDDQPQHF
-,TRBJ1-2,TRBV24-1,-,TGTGCCACCAGTGCCGAGAACTATGGCTACACCTTC,CATSAENYGYTF
TRBD2,TRBJ2-1,TRBV30,-,TGTGCCTGGAGGGGACTAGCGGGGGATTCCTCCTACAATGAGCAGTTCTTC,CAWRGLAGDSSYNEQFF
-,TRBJ1-1,TRBV6-2/TRBV6-3,-,TGTGCCAGCAGCCCACGCCAGGTAACTGAAGCTTTCTTT,CASSPRQVTEAFF
TRBD2,TRBJ2-3,TRBV19,-,TGTGCCAGTAGTACTTCGGGGGGGCAGGCAGATACGCAGTATTTT,CASSTSGGQADTQYF
-,TRBJ1-6,TRBV2,-,TGTGCCAGCAGTGATTCTCAGGGTGGATCACCCCTCCACTTT,CASSDSQGGSPLHF
TRBD1,TRBJ1-3,TRBV2,-,TGTGCCAGCAGACTCGACAGGGGGCCGGTGAACACCATATATTTT,CASRLDRGPVNTIYF
-,TRBJ2-7,TRBV5-1,-,TGCGCCAGCAGCTTGTCGGGGGCCTACGAGCAGTACTTC,CASSLSGAYEQYF
TRBD1,TRBJ1-4,TRBV5-6,few,TGTGCCAGCAGCGCAGGACAGGGAAGGGAAAAACTGTTTTTT,CASSAGQGREKLFF
TRBD1,TRBJ1-2,TRBV7-9,-,TGTGCCAGCAGCCCGCTACAGGGGGCCGGCTACACCTTC,CASSPLQGAGYTF
TRBD2,TRBJ2-3,TRBV5-8,-,TGTGCCAGCAGTGTGGGACTAGCGGGGGGCCGCGATACGCAGTATTTT,CASSVGLAGGRDTQYF
-,TRBJ2-7,TRBV6-1,-,TGTGCCAGCAGTGAGATCCTAACGGGGGGCGCCTACGAGCAGTACTTC,CASSEILTGGAYEQYF
-,TRBJ1-2,TRBV2,-,TGTGCCAGCAGTGAAGGCGGGACCCTAAACTATGGCTACACCTTC,CASSEGGTLNYGYTF
TRBD1,TRBJ1-1,TRBV5-1,once,TGCGCCAGCAGCATCGCCCCGGGACAGGGAGAAGCTTTCTTT,CASSIAPGQGEAFF
TRBD1,TRBJ1-1,TRBV6-1,-,TGTGCCAGCAGTGAATCGTCAGGGGGCGTGAACACTGAAGCTTTCTTT,CASSESSGGVNTEAFF
TRBD2,TRBJ2-1,TRBV5-4,once,TGTGCCAGCAGCCCCCCCGGGACTAGCGGGGGGGCCGTATACAATGAGCAGTTCTTC,CASSPPGTSGGAVYNEQFF
-,TRBJ1-2,TRBV5-6,-,TGTGCCAGCAGAAGAGGGGGACCAGGTATAACGGGTGGCTACACCTTC,CASRRGGPGITGGYTF
-,TRBJ2-3,TRBV11-2,-,TGTGCCAGCAGCCTAATAAGCACAGATACGCAGTATTTT,CASSLISTDTQYF
-,TRBJ1-6,TRBV3-1/TRBV3-2,-,TGTGCCAGCAGCCAAGTGAGGAAGGGAGTTTCACCCCTCCACTTT,CASSQVRKGVSPLHF
-,TRBJ2-3,TRBV3-1/TRBV3-2,-,TGTGCCAGCAGATGGGGGCAGGACACAGATACGCAGTATTTT,CASRWGQDTDTQYF
TRBD2,TRBJ2-3,TRBV5-1,few,TGCGCCAGCAGCCCCCAGCGGGGGTTAAGAGATACGCAGTATTTT,CASSPQRGLRDTQYF
TRBD1,TRBJ2-7,TRBV5-1,-,TGCGCCAGCAGCTTGGGAGGGACAGGGGGCTCCGAGCAGTACTTC,CASSLGGTGGSEQYF
-,TRBJ2-1,TRBV14,once,TGTGCCAGCAGCCAAGATAGGTGGCGTGGGGCCCAGTTCTTC,CASSQDRWRGAQFF
-,TRBJ1-5,TRBV2,once,TGTGCCAGCAGTGAAATGGGGGGTTTAAATCAGCCCCAGCATTTT,CASSEMGGLNQPQHF
TRBD2,TRBJ2-3,TRBV12-5,once,TGTGCTAGTGGTTTGATTATAGCGGGGGGGAGCACAGATACGCAGTATTTT,CASGLIIAGGSTDTQYF